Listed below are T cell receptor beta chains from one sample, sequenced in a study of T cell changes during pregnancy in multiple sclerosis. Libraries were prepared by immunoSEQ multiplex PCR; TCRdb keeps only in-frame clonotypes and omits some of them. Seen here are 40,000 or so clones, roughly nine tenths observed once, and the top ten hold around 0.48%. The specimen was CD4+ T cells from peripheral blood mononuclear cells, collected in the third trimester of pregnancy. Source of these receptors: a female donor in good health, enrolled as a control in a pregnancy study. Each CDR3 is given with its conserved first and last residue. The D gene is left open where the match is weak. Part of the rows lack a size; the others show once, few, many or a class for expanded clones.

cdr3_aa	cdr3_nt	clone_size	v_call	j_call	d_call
CASSQDIGTGVSYEQYF	TGTGCCAGCAGCCAAGATATTGGGACAGGGGTCTCCTACGAGCAGTACTTC	.	TRBV4-2	TRBJ2-7	TRBD1
CSALTGHAQYF	TGCAGTGCTTTGACAGGCCACGCGCAGTATTTT	.	TRBV20-1	TRBJ2-3	.
CASTSGNEKLFF	TGTGCCAGCACTTCCGGGAATGAAAAACTGTTTTTT	.	TRBV25-1	TRBJ1-4	.
CASSLGGLVETQYF	TGTGCCAGCAGCTTGGGGGGGCTCGTAGAGACCCAGTACTTC	.	TRBV5-6	TRBJ2-5	.
CAWSQDRAGISEQFF	TGTGCCTGGAGTCAAGACAGGGCCGGCATAAGTGAGCAGTTCTTC	.	TRBV30	TRBJ2-1	TRBD1
CASSLAGRDRGSYNEQFF	TGTGCCAGCAGCCTAGCCGGCCGGGACAGGGGGAGCTACAATGAGCAGTTCTTC	.	TRBV4-2	TRBJ2-1	TRBD1
CASSQDLIAGGEEQYF	TGTGCCAGCAGCCAAGATCTGATAGCGGGAGGTGAAGAGCAGTACTTC	once	TRBV14	TRBJ2-7	TRBD2
CASSQAGTQNYGYTF	TGTGCCAGCAGCCAAGCCGGGACACAGAACTATGGCTACACCTTC	once	TRBV4-2	TRBJ1-2	.
CASRQGEQYF	TGTGCCAGCAGACAGGGCGAGCAGTACTTC	.	TRBV6-7	TRBJ2-7	.
CASRLTGQETQYF	TGTGCCAGCAGGCTGACAGGGCAAGAGACCCAGTACTTC	.	TRBV25-1	TRBJ2-5	TRBD1
CASSLWRRSGANVLTF	TGTGCCAGCAGCTTGTGGAGGCGTTCTGGGGCCAACGTCCTGACTTTC	.	TRBV5-4	TRBJ2-6	.
CATAGTGVTEAFF	TGTGCCACGGCAGGGACAGGGGTCACTGAAGCTTTCTTT	.	TRBV10-3	TRBJ1-1	TRBD1
CASSLRQGSTDTQYF	TGTGCCAGCAGCTTAAGACAGGGTTCGACAGATACGCAGTATTTT	.	TRBV7-3	TRBJ2-3	TRBD1
CASSYDGIYGYTF	TGTGCCAGCAGTTACGACGGGATTTATGGCTACACCTTC	.	TRBV6-5	TRBJ1-2	.
CASRPRGLWGELFF	TGTGCCAGCAGACCCAGGGGGCTATGGGGGGAGCTGTTTTTT	once	TRBV6-1	TRBJ2-2	TRBD1
CASSPRPGDSKPYEQYF	TGTGCCAGCAGCCCCCGCCCCGGGGACAGCAAACCCTACGAGCAGTACTTC	.	TRBV11-2	TRBJ2-7	TRBD1
CASSQDRGTGELFF	TGTGCCAGCAGCCAAGACAGGGGCACCGGGGAGCTGTTTTTT	.	TRBV7-2	TRBJ2-2	TRBD1
CASSGQGLLNTEAFF	TGTGCCAGTAGTGGACAGGGATTGCTGAACACTGAAGCTTTCTTT	.	TRBV19	TRBJ1-1	TRBD1
CASSLLPGEQETQYF	TGTGCCAGCAGCTTACTCCCGGGAGAGCAAGAGACCCAGTACTTC	.	TRBV7-6	TRBJ2-5	.
CASSLQGTPNTEAFF	TGTGCCAGCAGCTTACAGGGGACCCCGAACACTGAAGCTTTCTTT	.	TRBV7-3	TRBJ1-1	.
CASSLRVGTGHQPQHF	TGTGCCAGCAGTTTACGGGTTGGGACAGGGCATCAGCCCCAGCATTTT	.	TRBV27	TRBJ1-5	TRBD1
CASSPTDQPQHF	TGTGCCAGCAGCCCGACTGATCAGCCCCAGCATTTT	.	TRBV7-9	TRBJ1-5	.
CASSLSGADYGYTF	TGTGCCAGCAGTTTATCAGGGGCGGACTATGGCTACACCTTC	.	TRBV28	TRBJ1-2	.
CASSVFNYGYTF	TGTGCCAGCAGTGTCTTCAACTATGGCTACACCTTC	.	TRBV6-1	TRBJ1-2	.
CASSLLGTGIGYTF	TGTGCCAGCAGCCTTTTGGGGACAGGGATTGGCTACACCTTC	.	TRBV28	TRBJ1-2	TRBD1
CASSFDGAGGLDTQYF	TGTGCCAGCAGCTTCGATGGTGCGGGGGGGCTGGATACGCAGTATTTT	once	TRBV11-3	TRBJ2-3	TRBD2
CAISGQGGPDTQYF	TGTGCCATCAGCGGACAGGGGGGACCGGATACGCAGTATTTT	.	TRBV10-3	TRBJ2-3	TRBD1